These 31 T cell receptor beta chains came from one sample sequenced in a study of blood T cell repertoires in COVID-19. Sequenced by immunoSEQ multiplex PCR; TCRdb stores in-frame clones only, minus some. Here the sample spans some 170,000 clones, more than 75% being singletons. The specimen was peripheral blood. These receptors came from a woman aged 70-85 years with acute or convalescent COVID-19.

The chain's CDR3 is CASLLGQPLSDTQYF. The CDR3 DNA follows: TGTGCCAGCCTCTTGGGACAGCCCTTGTCAGATACGCAGTATTTT. The rearrangement joins TRBV2 to TRBJ2-3; TRBD1 matches 7 bases. Unmatched junction bases numbered 12, after V lost 8 bases and J lost 4 bases. There are 15 residues in the CDR3. Germline values: CDR1 SNHLY, CDR2 FYNNEI.

The CDR3 DNA is TGTGCCAGCAGTCCCCCGGACAGATTAAACACTGAAGCTTTCTTT. Translating gives CASSPPDRLNTEAFF. This sequence joins TRBV28 and TRBJ1-1; a possible D gene is TRBD1 (6 bases). V was cut by 5 bases and J by 2 bases, with 15 bases left in between. Germline CDR1 reads MDHEN; CDR2 reads SYDVKM. This CDR3 has 15 amino acids.

The chain recombines TRBV18 with TRBJ1-3, with 9 bases fitting TRBD1. CDR3 size: 15 residues. CDR1 and CDR2 from the germline V gene are KGHSH and LQKENI. V lost 2 bases and J lost 4; bases outside the gene matches: 3. CDR3 nucleotide sequence: TGTGCCAGCTCACCAGGGACAGGGTCCGGAAACACCATATATTTT. Its translation is CASSPGTGSGNTIYF.

The CDR3 protein is CASSPQVNTEAFF. CDR3 nucleotide sequence: TGTGCCAGCAGCCCCCAGGTGAACACTGAAGCTTTCTTT. The chain couples TRBV11-2 to TRBJ1-1, with D unclear. From germline, CDR1 is SGHAT and CDR2 FQNNGV. The V gene lost 5 bases and the J gene lost 0 bases, with 7 bases spanning the gap. CDR3 length: 13 amino acids.

The chain employs TRBV7-8 and TRBJ2-3; tentatively, D is TRBD2 (6 bases). V gave up 3 bases and J gave up 2 bases, with 12 bases separating them. Germline assignment: CDR1 SGHVS and CDR2 FQNEAQ. CDR3 length: 15 amino acids. CDR3 nucleotides: TGTGCCAGCAGCTTGCGACTAGGGGTCACAGATACGCAGTATTTT. Amino acid sequence: CASSLRLGVTDTQYF. Together with reference TRBV7-8 and TRBJ2-3, the CDR3 gives the full variable domain: GAGVSQSPRYKVAKRGQDVALRCDPISGHVSLFWYQQALGQGPEFLTYFQNEAQLDKSGLPSDRFFAERPEGSVSTLKIQRTQQEDSAVYLCASSLRLGVTDTQYFGPGTRLTVL.

The chain uses TRBV27 and TRBJ2-3, with D maybe TRBD2 (5 bases). Between the trimmed V and J ends, which lost 0 bases and 2 bases, there was a span of 9 bases. Germline values: CDR1 MNHEY, CDR2 SMNVEV (reference sequence). This CDR3 is 15 amino acids long. CDR3 DNA sequence: TGTGCCAGCAGTTTATCGTGGAGGAACACAGATACGCAGTATTTT. It is translated as CASSLSWRNTDTQYF.

This clone was recorded a few times. The CDR3 nucleotides are TGTGCCAGCAGCCTGCGACAGAGCTCCTATAATTCACCCCTCCACTTT. Protein sequence: CASSLRQSSYNSPLHF. The genes are TRBV7-2 and TRBJ1-6, with D perhaps matching TRBD1 (5 bases). The CDR3 is 16 amino acids. Germline V gene lookup returns CDR1 SGHTA and CDR2 FQGNSA. Trimming removed 5 bases at V and 0 bases at J, with 11 bases between. Filled out from reference TRBV7-2 and TRBJ1-6, the complete variable domain reads GAGVSQSPSNKVTEKGKDVELRCDPISGHTALYWYRQSLGQGLEFLIYFQGNSAPDKSGLPSDRFSAERTGGSVSTLTIQRTQQEDSAVYLCASSLRQSSYNSPLHFGNGTRLTVT.

The V and J genes are TRBV19 and TRBJ2-2; 9 bases line up with TRBD1. This CDR3 contains 14 residues. CDR1 and CDR2 from the germline V gene are LNHDA and SQIVND (reference sequence). V lost 2 bases, J lost 6 bases, and 1 base stayed unmatched. CDR3 DNA: TGTGCCAGTAGTATAAGACAGGGGGCCGGGGAGCTGTTTTTT. Protein: CASSIRQGAGELFF.

This clone was seen a single time. The chain carries TRBV10-1 and TRBJ1-5; D is undetermined. The length of the CDR3 is 12 residues. Germline CDR1 and CDR2: WNHNN and SYGVQD (reference sequence). Deletions cut 7 bases from V and 5 bases from J, with 9 bases between. The CDR3 coding sequence is TGCGCCAGCACCTCTACCTATCAGCCCCAGCATTTT. This gives the protein CASTSTYQPQHF.

DNA for the CDR3: TGCGCCAGCAGCCTGGTTCGGGACAGGGAGATAGCCAAAAACATTCAGTACTTC. Protein product: CASSLVRDREIAKNIQYF. The rearrangement links TRBV4-1 to TRBJ2-4; 9 positions match TRBD1. Per germline, CDR1 MGHRA and CDR2 YSYEKL. The V gene end was trimmed by 4 bases and the J gene end by 0 bases; junction bases not matched to a gene: 10. The CDR3 spans 18 residues.

The chain carries TRBV10-2 and TRBJ1-3; a weak D match, TRBD1 (5 bases). Germline V CDR1 and CDR2: WSHSY, SAAADI. The length of the CDR3 is 16 residues. V lost 0 bases, J lost 2 bases, and 11 bases lay in between. The CDR3 reads CASSESSSGPGNTIYF. DNA for the CDR3: TGCGCCAGCAGTGAGTCGAGTTCAGGGCCTGGAAACACCATATATTTT.

V is TRBV2 and J is TRBJ1-4; 7 bases map to TRBD1. The CDR3 spans 15 residues. The junction had 11 bases not matched to a gene; V was cut back by 0 bases and J by 13 bases. CDR1 and CDR2 from the germline V gene are SNHLY and FYNNEI. The CDR3 nucleotides read TGTGCCAGCAGTGAAGCAAGAGGGGGCCAGGGGCTACTGTTTTTT. Translation: CASSEARGGQGLLFF.

This clone was found a few times. The chain links TRBV10-3 to TRBJ1-2, with D tentatively TRBD1 (5 bases). The CDR3 has 13 amino acids. The germline V gene has CDR1 ENHRY and CDR2 SYGVKD. The germline V and J ends were trimmed by 4 bases and 7 bases, with 13 bases remaining between them. CDR3 DNA: TGTGCCATCAGTGGGCAGGGTTTAGGTGGCTACACCTTC. Amino acids: CAISGQGLGGYTF.

V gene TRBV5-8 combines with J gene TRBJ2-5; 11 positions agree with TRBD1. Germline CDR1 is SGHTS and CDR2 is YDEGEE. This CDR3 spans 15 amino acids. Unmatched junction bases numbered 0, after V lost 0 bases and J lost 2 bases. The CDR3 sequence is CASSLGDRGQETQYF. CDR3 coding DNA: TGTGCCAGCAGCTTGGGGGACAGGGGGCAAGAGACCCAGTACTTC.

This clone was picked up a small number of times. This chain uses TRBV7-2 with TRBJ1-1; 7 bases agree with TRBD1. The V gene end was trimmed by 5 bases and the J gene end by 7 bases; junction bases not matched to a gene: 13. The CDR3 is 15 amino acids. The V gene's germline CDR1 is SGHTA and CDR2 FQGNSA. The CDR3 bases are TGTGCCAGCAGCCTAGACCCCGCCAGGGACAGTGAAGCTTTCTTT. It encodes CASSLDPARDSEAFF.

CDR3 sequence reads: CASSLPLTGELFF. CDR3 in DNA: TGCGCCAGCAGCCTCCCCCTCACCGGGGAGCTGTTTTTT. The chain combines TRBV4-1 with TRBJ2-2; D not certain. The CDR3 totals 13 residues. Trimming stripped 4 bases from V and 4 bases from J, with 7 bases between. Germline lookup yields CDR1 MGHRA and CDR2 YSYEKL.

The chain's CDR3 is CASSPGDSPTF. CDR3 DNA sequence: TGTGCCAGCTCACCCGGGGACTCCCCTACCTTC. The chain carries TRBV18 and TRBJ1-2; possible D gene TRBD1, 5 bases. CDR1 and CDR2 (germline): KGHSH, LQKENI. V gave up 3 bases and J gave up 14 bases, with 13 bases separating them. CDR3 length: 11 amino acids.

J is TRBJ1-1 and V is TRBV6-6; 9 bases are shared with TRBD1. Germline CDR1 and CDR2: MNHNY and SVGAGI (reference sequence). The CDR3 extends over 16 amino acids. The V gene end was trimmed by 6 bases and the J gene end by 4 bases; junction bases not matched to a gene: 12. In DNA, the CDR3 is TGTGCCAGCAGCCGTCCCGGGACAGGGACGAGCACTGAAGCTTTCTTT. This encodes CASSRPGTGTSTEAFF.

The V gene is TRBV7-2, the J gene TRBJ1-6; TRBD1 matches at 9 bases. V was pared by 1 base and J by 7 bases, with 2 bases of the junction left unmatched. The germline gives CDR1 SGHTA, CDR2 FQGNSA. The CDR3 runs to 15 residues. Here the CDR3 reads CASSLGTGENSPLHF. The CDR3 DNA reads as TGTGCCAGCAGCTTAGGGACAGGGGAAAATTCACCCCTCCACTTT.

The chain joins TRBV3-1 (or the pseudogene TRBV3-2) to TRBJ1-5; D call uncertain. Trimming stripped 4 bases from V and 9 bases from J, with 13 bases between. Per germline, CDR1 LGHDT and CDR2 YNNKEL (reference sequence). The CDR3 sequence is 13 residues long. The CDR3 loop reads CASSLGRLAPQHF. The CDR3 bases are TGTGCCAGCAGCCTAGGCAGACTCGCGCCCCAGCATTTT.

The chain couples TRBV6-2 or TRBV6-3 to TRBJ2-3; 10 positions match TRBD2. This CDR3 contains 18 residues. The germline gives CDR1 MNHEY, CDR2 SVGEGT. Germline trimming cut 4 bases from V and 0 bases from J; bases unmatched to any gene: 10. CDR3 nucleotide sequence: TGTGCCAGCAGTTTCAGAGGACTAGCGGTTTTCAGCACAGATACGCAGTATTTT. This encodes CASSFRGLAVFSTDTQYF.

This clone showed up just a few times. The V and J genes are TRBV2 and TRBJ1-2, with a possible D match to TRBD1 (6 bases). The germline V gene has CDR1 SNHLY and CDR2 FYNNEI. The CDR3 length is 12 residues. V dropped 6 bases and J dropped 8 bases, with 13 bases sitting between them. The CDR3 sequence: CASRRQERGYTF. The CDR3 nucleotides read TGTGCCAGCAGACGACAGGAGAGGGGCTACACCTTC. Supplemented by reference TRBV2 and TRBJ1-2, the full variable domain reads EPEVTQTPSHQVTQMGQEVILRCVPISNHLYFYWYRQILGQKVEFLVSFYNNEISEKSEIFDDQFSVERPDGSNFTLKIRSTKLEDSAMYFCASRRQERGYTFGSGTRLTVV.

The chain carries TRBV3-1 (or the pseudogene TRBV3-2) and TRBJ2-5; TRBD2 matches at 14 bases. V lost 0 bases, J lost 7 bases, and 16 bases stayed unmatched. The CDR3 sequence is 20 residues long. Germline assignment: CDR1 LGHDT and CDR2 YNNKEL (reference sequence). CDR3 loop: CASSQDEGLAGVGDGVTQYF. The CDR3 DNA is TGTGCCAGCAGCCAAGATGAGGGACTAGCGGGAGTGGGGGACGGGGTGACCCAGTACTTC.

The CDR3 reads CASSQELAGRGELFF. The CDR3 DNA reads as TGCGCCAGCAGCCAAGAACTAGCGGGACGCGGGGAGCTGTTTTTT. The chain combines TRBV4-3 with TRBJ2-2; 10 positions match TRBD2. CDR3 size: 15 residues. Germline V gives CDR1 LGHNA, CDR2 YSLEER. Trimming took 0 bases from V and 7 from J; bases not matched to a gene: 2.

The V call is TRBV30, the J call TRBJ1-6; the D gene is possibly TRBD1 (6 bases). In germline, CDR1 is GTSNPN, CDR2 SVGIG (reference sequence). The V end lost 5 bases, the J end lost 0 bases, and 11 bases lay between the germline ends. This CDR3 spans 15 amino acids. CDR3 DNA sequence: TGTGCCTGGTCAGGGGCCAGCTCCTATAATTCACCCCTCCACTTT. Encoded protein: CAWSGASSYNSPLHF. Based on the CDR3 plus reference TRBV30 and TRBJ1-6, the full variable domain is SQTIHQWPATLVQPVGSPLSLECTVEGTSNPNLYWYRQAAGRGLQLLFYSVGIGQISSEVPQNLSASRPQDRQFILSSKKLLLSDSGFYLCAWSGASSYNSPLHFGNGTRLTVT.

This chain uses TRBV5-1 with TRBJ1-2; TRBD1 is a possible D gene (5 bases). This CDR3 comprises 14 residues. The germline gives CDR1 SGHRS, CDR2 YFSETQ. V was trimmed by 6 bases and J by 2 bases, leaving 14 bases between them. The CDR3 loop reads CASKTDPTNYGYTF. The CDR3 DNA sequence: TGCGCCAGCAAGACAGACCCAACAAACTATGGCTACACCTTC.

This sequence joins TRBV5-5 and TRBJ2-3; possibly TRBD1 for D (6 bases). The germline V gene encodes CDR1 SGHKS and CDR2 YYEKEE (reference sequence). The CDR3 runs to 14 residues. V lost 1 base to trimming and J lost 4 bases, with 10 bases between them. CDR3 sequence: CASSLLTGPDTQYF. In nucleotides, the CDR3 is TGTGCCAGCAGCTTGTTAACAGGGCCAGATACGCAGTATTTT.

The genes are TRBV5-4 and TRBJ2-2; D might be TRBD2 (7 bases). This CDR3 contains 15 residues. Deletions cut 3 bases from V and 4 bases from J, with 13 bases between. Looked up from germline, CDR1 is SGHNT and CDR2 is YYREEE (reference sequence). The CDR3: CASSWGGAGTGELFF. CDR3 in DNA: TGTGCCAGCAGCTGGGGGGGCGCAGGCACCGGGGAGCTGTTTTTT.

The V gene is TRBV9, the J gene TRBJ1-2; no reliable D call. V lost 3 bases to trimming and J lost 7 bases, with 16 bases between them. The CDR3 loop spans 14 amino acids. Germline V CDR1 and CDR2: SGDLS, YYNGEE. The CDR3: CASSDALGALGYTF. DNA for the CDR3: TGTGCCAGCAGCGACGCCTTGGGAGCACTTGGCTACACCTTC.

This clone was seen once. The chain is built from TRBV11-2 and TRBJ1-5; tentative D call: TRBD1 (6 bases). Per germline, CDR1 SGHAT and CDR2 FQNNGV. The CDR3 spans 15 residues. V was shortened by 0 bases and J by 4 bases, with 10 bases between the two germline ends. CDR3 bases: TGTGCCAGCAGCTTAGATCTGGACAGTAATCAGCCCCAGCATTTT. Translation gives CASSLDLDSNQPQHF.

The chain is built from TRBV5-1 and TRBJ2-7; D is uncertain. V shed 0 bases and J shed 0 bases, with 10 bases lying between them. CDR1 and CDR2 (germline): SGHRS, YFSETQ. This CDR3 comprises 15 residues. CDR3 loop: CASSLGLRDSYEQYF. The CDR3 DNA reads TGCGCCAGCAGCTTGGGGTTACGCGACTCCTACGAGCAGTACTTC. Looking up the rest from reference TRBV5-1 and TRBJ2-7 gives the full variable domain: KAGVTQTPRYLIKTRGQQVTLSCSPISGHRSVSWYQQTPGQGLQFLFEYFSETQRNKGNFPGRFSGRQFSNSRSEMNVSTLELGDSALYLCASSLGLRDSYEQYFGPGTRLTVT.